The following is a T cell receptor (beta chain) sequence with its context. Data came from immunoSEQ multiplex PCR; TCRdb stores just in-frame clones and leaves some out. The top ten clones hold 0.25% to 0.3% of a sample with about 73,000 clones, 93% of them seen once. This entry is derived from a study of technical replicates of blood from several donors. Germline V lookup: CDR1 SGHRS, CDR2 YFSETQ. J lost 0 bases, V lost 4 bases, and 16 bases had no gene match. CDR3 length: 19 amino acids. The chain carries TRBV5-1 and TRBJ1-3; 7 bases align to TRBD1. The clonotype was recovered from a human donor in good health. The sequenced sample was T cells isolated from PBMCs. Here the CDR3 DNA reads TGCGCCAGCAGCCCCTACCCCCGGACAGGTCCTTACTCTGGAAACACCATATATTTT. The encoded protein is CASSPYPRTGPYSGNTIYF.